Shown below are 28 T cell receptor beta chains from a single sample sequenced in a study of shared clonotypes between healthy human individuals. Sequenced by immunoSEQ multiplex PCR; TCRdb stores in-frame clones only, minus some. Counted here are 2 million to 2.5 million clones, 85% to 95% occurring once; the ten biggest clones make up 0.37%. The sequencing input was naive CD4+ T cells from PBMCs. As for subset: CD45RA+ positively selected. The receptors derive from a man aged 18 to 30 in good health. Some clones in this sample may be carry-over from other donors' samples.

The chain employs TRBV28 and TRBJ2-5, with 8 bases identical to TRBD2. Germline CDR1 and CDR2: MDHEN and SYDVKM. V was pared by 5 bases and J by 6 bases, with 8 bases of the junction left unmatched. CDR3 length: 14 residues. In DNA form, the CDR3 reads TGTGCCAGCAGTCCGAGCGGGAGCAGGAAGACCCAGTACTTC. Residues: CASSPSGSRKTQYF.

The rearrangement uses TRBV28 and TRBJ2-1; a weak D match, TRBD1 (6 bases). CDR3 length: 17 amino acids. Trimming stripped 2 bases from V and 1 base from J, with 15 bases between. Germline CDR1 MDHEN, CDR2 SYDVKM. As DNA, the CDR3 is TGTGCCAGCAGTTTAGCCCTCCGAGGGGGTTCCTACAATGAGCAGTTCTTC. Translation: CASSLALRGGSYNEQFF.

This clone was observed once. The chain uses TRBV28 and TRBJ2-1; the D call may be TRBD1 or TRBD2 (7 bases each). The CDR3 length is 15 residues. CDR1 and CDR2 from the germline V gene are MDHEN and SYDVKM. Trimming cost V 6 bases and J 3 bases, with 15 bases left between them. The CDR3 region is CASSPGGQIYNEQFF. The CDR3 DNA reads as TGTGCCAGCAGCCCGGGGGGACAGATCTACAATGAGCAGTTCTTC.

The chain has TRBV4-1 and TRBJ2-3; the D call may be TRBD1 or TRBD2 (7 bases each). V lost 2 bases, J lost 6 bases, and 27 bases lay in between. The length of the CDR3 is 19 residues. CDR1 MGHRA and CDR2 YSYEKL come from the germline V gene. The chain's CDR3 is CASSQNYVGGQGGVDTQYF. Here the CDR3 DNA reads TGCGCCAGCAGCCAAAATTATGTCGGTGGGCAGGGGGGGGTCGATACGCAGTATTTT.

This clone showed up just once. The rearrangement uses TRBV11-3 and TRBJ2-1, with D perhaps matching TRBD2 (6 bases). CDR1 SGHNT and CDR2 YENEEA come from the germline V gene. V lost 5 bases to trimming and J lost 3 bases, with 14 bases between them. CDR3 length: 15 residues. The CDR3 nucleotides are TGTGCCAGCAGCCTCCAGCGGGCACTCTACAATGAGCAGTTCTTC. Translation: CASSLQRALYNEQFF.

This clone was found once. The CDR3 here is CASSIVIGHSNQPQHF. For the CDR3, the DNA is TGTGCCAGTAGTATAGTAATCGGACATAGCAATCAGCCCCAGCATTTT. The V call is TRBV19, the J call TRBJ1-5; the D gene is possibly TRBD1 (5 bases). The V end lost 1 base, the J end lost 0 bases, and 10 bases lay between the germline ends. The CDR3 is 16 residues long. CDR1 LNHDA and CDR2 SQIVND come from the germline V gene (reference sequence).

The rearrangement links TRBV6-4 to TRBJ1-1, with TRBD1 identical over 7 bases. This CDR3 region has 13 residues. CDR1 and CDR2 (germline): MRHNA, SNTAGT. V trimming: 4 bases; J trimming: 4 bases; junction bases outside the gene matches: 3. The CDR3 protein is CASSVTGLTEAFF. In DNA form, the CDR3 reads TGTGCCAGCAGTGTGACAGGGCTCACTGAAGCTTTCTTT.

The chain carries TRBV14 and TRBJ2-1; D may be TRBD1 (5 bases). Germline V gene data show CDR1 as SGHDN and CDR2 as FVKESK. V lost 4 bases and J 1 base, leaving 14 bases between the germline ends. The CDR3 runs 16 residues. CDR3 sequence reads: CASSPRQLSSYNEQFF. The DNA of the CDR3 is TGTGCCAGCAGCCCCCGACAGTTATCTTCCTACAATGAGCAGTTCTTC.

With respect to this clone: Other DNA sequences of this sample code for an identical CDR3. V is TRBV5-1 and J is TRBJ2-5; 9 nucleotides match TRBD1. Germline lookup yields CDR1 SGHRS and CDR2 YFSETQ. After removal of 2 bases from V and 4 bases from J, the junction contained 3 bases not matched to a gene. The CDR3 extends over 14 amino acids. DNA of the CDR3: TGCGCCAGCAGCTTACAGGGGGCAGGAGAGACCCAGTACTTC. Its translation: CASSLQGAGETQYF. Supplemented by reference TRBV5-1 and TRBJ2-5, the full variable domain reads KAGVTQTPRYLIKTRGQQVTLSCSPISGHRSVSWYQQTPGQGLQFLFEYFSETQRNKGNFPGRFSGRQFSNSRSEMNVSTLELGDSALYLCASSLQGAGETQYFGPGTRLLVL.

This chain links TRBV10-3 with TRBJ1-1, with D possibly matching TRBD1 (5 bases). CDR3 length: 13 residues. Between the trimmed V and J ends, which lost 0 bases and 9 bases, there was a span of 11 bases. The germline gives CDR1 ENHRY, CDR2 SYGVKD. CDR3 in DNA: TGTGCCATCAGTGAGTCGACAGCCCCCAAAGCTTTCTTT. Its translation is CAISESTAPKAFF.

The chain couples TRBV12-2 to TRBJ2-1; the table's D call of TRBD1 was not tested on the DNA. TRBV12-2 is assigned pseudogene status. This CDR3 has 16 residues. CDR3 loop: CASRENRGPRYNEQFF. The CDR3, as DNA: TGTGCAAGTCGAGAGAACAGGGGGCCGAGGTACAATGAGCAGTTCTTC.

V is TRBV5-1 and J is TRBJ1-1, with no clear D. Germline V gives CDR1 SGHRS, CDR2 YFSETQ. V shed 2 bases and J shed 1 base, with 9 bases lying between them. This CDR3 is built from 14 residues. The CDR3 sequence is CASSFTGKNTEAFF. CDR3 in DNA: TGCGCCAGCAGCTTTACGGGCAAGAACACTGAAGCTTTCTTT.

The chain links TRBV7-9 to TRBJ2-7; TRBD1 might be the D (6 bases). The V gene's germline CDR1 is SEHNR and CDR2 FQNEAQ (reference sequence). The V gene lost 2 bases and the J gene lost 2 bases, with 13 bases spanning the gap. The CDR3 extends over 15 amino acids. The CDR3 protein is CASSLRGTAAYEQYF. The CDR3 region has the DNA TGTGCCAGCAGCTTAAGGGGGACGGCAGCCTACGAGCAGTACTTC.

The table lists this clone with a few counts. The chain is built from TRBV28 and TRBJ1-5, with D perhaps matching TRBD1 (6 bases). Germline loops: CDR1 MDHEN, CDR2 SYDVKM. The CDR3 is made up of 14 amino acids. The V and J ends lost 6 bases and 5 bases respectively, with 14 bases between them. The CDR3 DNA reads TGTGCCAGCAGCACCACAGGGATCCATCAGCCCCAGCATTTT. Protein: CASSTTGIHQPQHF.

V and J are TRBV6-5 and TRBJ2-7; a weak D match, TRBD2 (6 bases). This CDR3 spans 14 amino acids. Germline CDR1 is MNHEY and CDR2 is SVGAGI. V lost 10 bases and J lost 1, with 17 bases in between. The CDR3 here is CATFQRANSYEQYF. The CDR3 DNA reads TGTGCCACCTTCCAGCGGGCAAATTCCTACGAGCAGTACTTC.

The chain is built from TRBV4-2 and TRBJ2-1; D is ambiguous. The ends were cut back, 3 bases at V and 2 bases at J, with 5 bases in the middle. This CDR3 spans 13 amino acids. The germline V gene has CDR1 LGHNA and CDR2 YNFKEQ. This CDR3 is CASSHETYNEQFF. The CDR3, as DNA: TGTGCCAGCAGCCATGAGACCTACAATGAGCAGTTCTTC.

This chain uses TRBV15 with TRBJ1-2, with D unclear. Germline V gene data show CDR1 as LNHNV and CDR2 as YYDKDF (reference sequence). The length of the CDR3 is 13 residues. Between the trimmed V and J ends, which lost 0 bases and 3 bases, there was a span of 5 bases. The CDR3 spells CATSREGDYGYTF. CDR3 DNA: TGTGCCACCAGCAGAGAAGGTGACTATGGCTACACCTTC.

V usage is TRBV27 and J usage is TRBJ1-5; no clear D gene. CDR1 and CDR2 from the germline V gene are MNHEY and SMNVEV (reference sequence). CDR3 size: 12 residues. Trimming removed 3 bases at V and 9 bases at J, with 9 bases between. In nucleotides, the CDR3 is TGTGCCAGCAGTTTCACGATGGGGCCCCAGCATTTT. It yields the protein CASSFTMGPQHF.

V gene TRBV28 combines with J gene TRBJ1-1, with a tentative D call TRBD1 (6 bases). CDR1 and CDR2 from the germline V gene are MDHEN and SYDVKM. The ends were cut back, 8 bases at V and 1 base at J, with 11 bases in the middle. The CDR3 has 13 amino acids. CDR3 region: CASLDRRNTEAFF. CDR3 nucleotides: TGTGCCAGCCTCGACAGGCGGAACACTGAAGCTTTCTTT.

The chain couples TRBV7-2 to TRBJ2-2, with D hard to call. The germline V gene has CDR1 SGHTA and CDR2 FQGNSA. Trimming took off 1 base at V and 1 base at J, with 7 bases between the two ends. There are 15 residues in the CDR3. The CDR3 DNA is TGTGCCAGCAGCTTAGTATCGTGGAACACCGGGGAGCTGTTTTTT. It yields the protein CASSLVSWNTGELFF.

V usage is TRBV28 and J usage is TRBJ2-2; the D gene is possibly TRBD2 (5 bases). Trimming took off 8 bases at V and 3 bases at J, with 16 bases between the two ends. The CDR3 runs 15 residues. Germline V CDR1 and CDR2: MDHEN, SYDVKM. The CDR3 nucleotides read TGTGCCAGCGTAGGTGCGGGTCATTACACCGGGGAGCTGTTTTTT. This codes for CASVGAGHYTGELFF.

The chain is built from TRBV7-3 and TRBJ2-1, with 15 bases aligning to TRBD2. Germline V lookup: CDR1 SGHTA, CDR2 FQGTGA. Germline trimming cut 4 bases from V and 6 bases from J; bases unmatched to any gene: 4. The CDR3 loop spans 16 amino acids. CDR3 residues: CASSWGLAGGGNEQFF. The CDR3, as DNA: TGTGCCAGCAGCTGGGGACTAGCGGGAGGCGGCAATGAGCAGTTCTTC. The full variable domain, in which reference TRBV7-3 and TRBJ2-1 provide the parts outside the CDR3, is GAGVSQTPSNKVTEKGKYVELRCDPISGHTALYWYRQSLGQGPEFLIYFQGTGAADDSGLPNDRFFAVRPEGSVSTLKIQRTERGDSAVYLCASSWGLAGGGNEQFFGPGTRLTVL.

This clone is a singleton in its sample. J is TRBJ2-3 and V is TRBV9; 9 bases align to TRBD1. The CDR3 extends over 19 amino acids. The germline CDR1 and CDR2 sequences are SGDLS and YYNGEE. Unmatched junction bases numbered 14, after V lost 3 bases and J lost 0 bases. In nucleotides, the CDR3 is TGTGCCAGCAGCGAAACTCCGGGACAGGGCCATGGGAGCACAGATACGCAGTATTTT. This sequence encodes CASSETPGQGHGSTDTQYF.

The rearrangement uses TRBV28 and TRBJ1-4; tentatively, D is TRBD1 (6 bases). This CDR3 is built from 17 residues. Trimming pared 5 bases from V and 0 bases from J, leaving 16 bases between. Germline V CDR1 and CDR2: MDHEN, SYDVKM. CDR3 loop: CASSPAGAPATNEKLFF. For the CDR3, the DNA is TGTGCCAGCAGTCCTGCAGGGGCTCCAGCAACTAATGAAAAACTGTTTTTT.

V and J are TRBV7-9 and TRBJ2-7; 7 bases line up with TRBD2. Germline V gene lookup returns CDR1 SEHNR and CDR2 FQNEAQ (reference sequence). V shed 0 bases, J shed 3 bases, and the junction held 8 bases outside the gene matches. The CDR3 runs 16 residues. This CDR3 is CASSLAYRREYYEQYF. The CDR3 DNA sequence: TGTGCCAGCAGCTTAGCGTATAGGCGGGAGTACTACGAGCAGTACTTC.

This sequence joins TRBV28 and TRBJ1-5; 8 bases align to TRBD1. Germline CDR1 is MDHEN and CDR2 is SYDVKM. V was clipped by 5 bases and J by 0 bases; unmatched bases: 6. CDR3 length equals 16 residues. The CDR3 nucleotides are TGTGCCAGCAGTCCCGGACAGGGTTATAGCAATCAGCCCCAGCATTTT. This sequence encodes CASSPGQGYSNQPQHF. Drawing the rest from reference TRBV28 and TRBJ1-5, the complete variable domain is DVKVTQSSRYLVKRTGEKVFLECVQDMDHENMFWYRQDPGLGLRLIYFSYDVKMKEKGDIPEGYSVSREKKERFSLILESASTNQTSMYLCASSPGQGYSNQPQHFGDGTRLSIL.

The chain joins TRBV19 to TRBJ2-2; 10 bases fit TRBD2. V trimming: 2 bases; J trimming: 3 bases; junction bases outside the gene matches: 3. The CDR3 loop spans 16 amino acids. Germline loops: CDR1 LNHDA, CDR2 SQIVND (reference sequence). CDR3 coding DNA: TGTGCCAGTAGTATAAAAAGCGGGAGGGACACCGGGGAGCTGTTTTTT. Its translation is CASSIKSGRDTGELFF.

The chain couples TRBV5-1 to TRBJ2-5, with 9 bases fitting TRBD1. CDR1 and CDR2 from the germline V gene are SGHRS and YFSETQ. This CDR3 is 15 amino acids long. Trimming at V came to 4 bases and at J to 2 bases, leaving 6 bases not matched to a gene. The DNA for the CDR3 is TGCGCCAGCAGCAGGGAAGGACAGGGGCAAGAGACCCAGTACTTC. Protein product: CASSREGQGQETQYF.